This T cell receptor beta chain appears in the sequencing data of a study of OX40 agonist ivuxolimab in advanced cancers. Across the study: Patients were dosed intravenously with ivuxolimab at 0.01 to 10 mg/kg every 2 weeks. General study points: With doses of 0.1 to 3.0 mg/kg, CD4+ and CD8+ blood T cells had undergone clonal expansion by week 6.

The timepoints at which blood was sampled were baseline, cycle 4 day 1, and cycle 7 day 1. Trimming removed 0 bases at V and 9 bases at J, with 6 bases between. There are 12 residues in the CDR3. The germline V gene encodes CDR1 SGHAT and CDR2 FQNNGV. Of note for this clone: Antigen specificity is unknown.

Clones were sequenced by immunoSEQ multiplex PCR, and TCRdb holds only the in-frame ones, with some missing. The sample consists of fewer than 80,000 clones, approximately 80% of them appearing once. The chain is built from TRBV11-2 and TRBJ2-1, with D tentatively TRBD1 or TRBD2 (5 bases each). The receptor comes from an adult with an advanced solid tumor such as melanoma, head and neck, liver or kidney cancer. The specimen was CD4+ or CD8+ T cells sorted from blood, collected in a trial of the OX40 agonist ivuxolimab. This chain's CDR3 is CASSLERGEQFF. The CDR3 DNA follows: TGTGCCAGCAGCTTAGAGAGGGGTGAGCAGTTCTTC. Filled out from reference TRBV11-2 and TRBJ2-1, the complete variable domain reads EAGVAQSPRYKIIEKRQSVAFWCNPISGHATLYWYQQILGQGPKLLIQFQNNGVVDDSQLPKDRFSAERLKGVDSTLKIQPAKLEDSAVYLCASSLERGEQFFGPGTRLTVL.